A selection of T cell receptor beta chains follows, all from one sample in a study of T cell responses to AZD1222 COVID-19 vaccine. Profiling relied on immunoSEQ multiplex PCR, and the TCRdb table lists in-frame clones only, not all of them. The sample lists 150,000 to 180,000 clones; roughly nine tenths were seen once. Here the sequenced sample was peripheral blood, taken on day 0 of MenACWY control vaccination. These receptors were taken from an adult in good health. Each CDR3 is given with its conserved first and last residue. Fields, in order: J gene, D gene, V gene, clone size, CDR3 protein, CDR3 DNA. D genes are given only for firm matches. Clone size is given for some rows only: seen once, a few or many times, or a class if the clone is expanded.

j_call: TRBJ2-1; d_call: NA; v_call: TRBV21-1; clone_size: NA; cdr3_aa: CASSLTTTHEHEQFF; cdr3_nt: TGTGCCAGCAGCCTTACTACGACGCACGAGCATGAGCAGTTCTTC
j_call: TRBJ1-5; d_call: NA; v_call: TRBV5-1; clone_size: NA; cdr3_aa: CASSPGGGREQPQHF; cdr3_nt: TGCGCCAGCAGCCCCGGCGGGGGGCGTGAACAGCCCCAGCATTTT
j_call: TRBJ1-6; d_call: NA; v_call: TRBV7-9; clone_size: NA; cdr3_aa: CASSLEGNSPLHF; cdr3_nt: TGTGCCAGCAGCTTAGAAGGGAATTCACCCCTCCACTTT
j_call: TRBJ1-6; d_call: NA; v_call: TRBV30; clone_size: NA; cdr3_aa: CAWSPSYNSPLHF; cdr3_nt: TGTGCCTGGAGTCCCAGTTATAATTCACCCCTCCACTTT
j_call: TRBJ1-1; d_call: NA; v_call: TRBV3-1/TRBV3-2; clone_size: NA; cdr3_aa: CASSQVGGRGTEAFF; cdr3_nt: TGTGCCAGCAGCCAAGTGGGGGGCAGGGGCACTGAAGCTTTCTTT
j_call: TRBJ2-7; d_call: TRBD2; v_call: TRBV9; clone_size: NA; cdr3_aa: CASSPMGLVDEQYF; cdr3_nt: TGTGCCAGCAGCCCTATGGGACTAGTAGACGAGCAGTACTTC
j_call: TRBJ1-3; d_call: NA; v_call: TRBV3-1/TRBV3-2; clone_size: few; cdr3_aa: CASSQDRQFSGNTIYF; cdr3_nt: TGTGCCAGCAGCCAAGATCGACAGTTCTCTGGAAACACCATATATTTT
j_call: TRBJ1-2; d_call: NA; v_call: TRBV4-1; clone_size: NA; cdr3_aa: CASSPLTGSIGYGYTF; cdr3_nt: TGCGCCAGCAGCCCCCTGACGGGTAGCATTGGATATGGCTACACCTTC
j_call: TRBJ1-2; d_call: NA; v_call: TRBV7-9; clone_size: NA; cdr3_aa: CASSLTPLVYGYTF; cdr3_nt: TGTGCCAGCAGCTTAACCCCCTTAGTGTATGGCTACACCTTC
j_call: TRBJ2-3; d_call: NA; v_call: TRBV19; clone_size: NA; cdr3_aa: CASRPRTALDTQYF; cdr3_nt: TGTGCCAGTAGGCCTCGGACAGCGTTGGATACGCAGTATTTT
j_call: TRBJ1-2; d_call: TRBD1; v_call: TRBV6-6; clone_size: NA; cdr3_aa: CASSFGTDYGYTF; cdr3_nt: TGTGCCAGCAGCTTCGGGACAGACTATGGCTACACCTTC
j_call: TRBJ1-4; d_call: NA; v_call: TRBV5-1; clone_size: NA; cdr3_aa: CASRMSSGKEKLFF; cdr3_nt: TGCGCCAGCAGAATGTCCAGCGGGAAGGAAAAACTGTTTTTT
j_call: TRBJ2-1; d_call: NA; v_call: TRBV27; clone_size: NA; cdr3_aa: CASSFSYNEQFF; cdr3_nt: TGTGCCAGCAGTTTCTCCTACAATGAGCAGTTCTTC
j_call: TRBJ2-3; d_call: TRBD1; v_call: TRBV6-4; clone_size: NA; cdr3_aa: CASSPRTGSTDTQYF; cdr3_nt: TGTGCCAGCAGTCCAAGGACAGGAAGCACAGATACGCAGTATTTT
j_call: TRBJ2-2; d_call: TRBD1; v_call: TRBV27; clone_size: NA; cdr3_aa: CASTGTGFTGELFF; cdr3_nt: TGTGCCAGCACTGGGACAGGGTTCACCGGGGAGCTGTTTTTT
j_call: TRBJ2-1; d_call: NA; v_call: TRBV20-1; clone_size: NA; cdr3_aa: CSAFRGEQFF; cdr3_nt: TGCAGTGCCTTTCGAGGAGAGCAGTTCTTC
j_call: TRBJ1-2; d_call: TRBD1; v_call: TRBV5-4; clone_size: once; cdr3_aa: CASSLWRGQGFGYTF; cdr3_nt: TGTGCCAGCAGCCTGTGGCGGGGACAGGGTTTTGGCTACACCTTC
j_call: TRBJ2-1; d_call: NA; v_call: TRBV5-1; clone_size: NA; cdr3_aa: CASRPQPYNEQFF; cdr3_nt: TGCGCCAGTAGACCTCAACCCTACAATGAGCAGTTCTTC
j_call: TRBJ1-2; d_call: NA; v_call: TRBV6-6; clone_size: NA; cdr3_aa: CASSYSTGREHGYTF; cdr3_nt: TGTGCCAGCAGTTACTCGACAGGCAGGGAACATGGCTACACCTTC
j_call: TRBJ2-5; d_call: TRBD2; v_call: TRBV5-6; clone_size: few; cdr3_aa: CASSSQPGLAGGYQETQYF; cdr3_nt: TGTGCCAGCAGCTCTCAACCGGGACTAGCGGGGGGCTACCAAGAGACCCAGTACTTC